The 19 T cell receptor delta chains below come from one sample, sequenced in a study of γδ T cells in repeated Plasmodium falciparum infection. TCRdb fed the multiplex PCR reads into CATT to redo clone calling. The sample yields around 50,000 delta-chain clones, 1.6% seen once. Bulk repertoires came from Vgamma9/Vdelta2+ or Vdelta2-negative gammadelta T cells flow-sorted from PBMC. The sample consisted of gamma-delta T cells from blood. Receptors were obtained from a pool of human donors (malaria-infected and uninfected, not separated).

This clone was counted between two and nine times. The TCRdb protein, from a much larger clone, departs from this DNA's translation at residue 5, likely by read error; the protein shown derives from the DNA. The V call is TRDV2, the J call TRDJ3; 7 nucleotides agree with TRDD3. TCRdb lists no J gene, so it was determined here by aligning the DNA to germline. Trimming cost V 3 bases and J 2 bases; bases outside gene matches: 18. This CDR3 has 21 amino acids. Germline CDR1 is GEAIGNYY and CDR2 is EKD. The CDR3 region has the DNA TGTGCCTGTGACGAGAGGAGCTGGGGGTTCCTTAAGACCTGGGACACCCGACAGATGTTTTTC. Its translation is CACDERSWGFLKTWDTRQMFF.

This clone was detected many times. TCRdb's listed protein matches a much larger clone and diverges from this DNA's translation at residue 14, likely through a read error; the protein shown comes from the DNA. The chain couples TRDV2 to TRDJ1; TRDD3 matches 7 bases. TCRdb supplies no J gene; here it was assigned by aligning the nucleotide sequence to germline. CDR1 and CDR2 from the germline V gene are GEAIGNYY and EKD. V was pared by 3 bases and J by 4 bases, with 22 bases of the junction left unmatched. The CDR3 covers 19 residues. CDR3 nucleotides: TGTGCCTGTGACGCCGTTCACTTGTACTGGGGCTCGTACAACGATAAACTCATCTTT. Amino acid sequence: CACDAVHLYWGSYNDKLIF.

This clone was recorded a few times. TCRdb's protein, taken from a much larger clone, differs from this DNA's translation at residue 18, likely owing to a read error; the protein displayed comes from the DNA. This sequence joins TRDV1 and TRDJ1; TRDD3 aligns across 9 bases. TCRdb records no J gene; here it was assigned by comparing the DNA to germline. CDR1 is TSWWSYY, CDR2 QGS, per germline. This CDR3 contains 24 residues. The V gene end was trimmed by 0 bases and the J gene end by 10 bases; junction bases not matched to a gene: 36. Written as DNA, the CDR3 is TGTGCTCTTGGGGAACTAGTCCCTAGCTATAAGCTAGCATCGACTGGGGGACACGCTTTAACACTCATCTTT. Its protein is CALGELVPSYKLASTGGHALTLIF.

This clone was seen only a few times. This DNA translates differently at residue 6 from the TCRdb protein, which is that of a much larger clone; a read error is likely, and the protein shown is the DNA's own translation. This chain joins TRDV2 and TRDJ1, with TRDD3 matching over 10 bases. Here the J gene was assigned by germline matching of the DNA, as TCRdb has none. The CDR3 length is 19 residues. The germline V gene encodes CDR1 GEAIGNYY and CDR2 EKD. The V segment lost 0 bases and the J segment 0 bases; nucleotides outside the gene matches: 12. CDR3 sequence reads: CACDTISYGGYGYTDKLIF. The CDR3 DNA reads TGTGCCTGTGACACCATTTCCTACGGGGGATACGGGTACACCGATAAACTCATCTTT.

A note on this clone: The mismatch at residue 11 between this DNA's translation and the TCRdb protein of a much larger clone likely reflects a read error; the protein shown is translated from the DNA. Different DNA sequences within this sample yield the same CDR3. The V gene is TRDV3, the J gene TRDJ1, with TRDD3 matching 12 bases. V gave up 2 bases and J gave up 5 bases; unmatched junction bases: 12. From germline, CDR1 is TVYSNPD and CDR2 GDNSRS (reference sequence). The CDR3 is made up of 16 amino acids. The CDR3 spells CAFGYRSGGYADKLIF. DNA for the CDR3: TGTGCCTTTGGTTACCGGTCTGGGGGATACGCTGATAAACTCATCTTT.

A note on this clone: A read error likely explains why the TCRdb protein, taken from a much larger clone, differs from this DNA's translation at residue 5; the protein shown is translated from the DNA. The rearrangement links TRDV3 to TRDJ1; D might be TRDD3 (6 bases). In germline, CDR1 is TVYSNPD, CDR2 GDNSRS (reference sequence). CDR3 length equals 16 residues. The V end was cut by 0 bases, the J end by 4 bases, with 21 bases between. The CDR3 DNA reads as TGTGCCTTTAGGGATACTGGGTACCTTCGGGGCGATAAACTCATCTTT. Protein product: CAFRDTGYLRGDKLIF.

A few counts support this clone. A far more abundant clone sits one base away, making this likely a read error. Other DNA sequences of this sample code for an identical CDR3. The chain recombines TRDV2 with TRDJ1, with TRDD3 as a possible D gene (6 bases). Here the J gene came from matching the DNA to germline, since TCRdb omits it. Per germline, CDR1 GEAIGNYY and CDR2 EKD. The CDR3 loop spans 16 amino acids. In nucleotides, the CDR3 is TGTGCCTGTGACACCGTTGGGGGCCGCTACACTGATAAACTCATCTTT. Translation gives CACDTVGGRYTDKLIF.

This clone was recorded many times. TCRdb's listed protein matches a much larger clone and diverges from this DNA's translation at residue 8, likely through a read error; the protein shown comes from the DNA. The chain combines TRDV1 with TRDJ2; 10 positions agree with TRDD3. Because TCRdb records no J gene, it was assigned here through a match of the DNA to germline. The germline V gene encodes CDR1 TSWWSYY and CDR2 QGS. After removal of 4 bases from V and 6 bases from J, the junction contained 14 bases not matched to a gene. The CDR3 contains 18 residues. In nucleotides, the CDR3 is TGTGCTCTTGGGGCTCTTCCTTCTCCCTGGGGGATAGCAGCACAACTCTTCTTT. It translates to CALGALPSPWGIAAQLFF.

This chain connects TRDV2 to TRDJ1, with D possibly TRDD3 on 6 matching bases. The J gene is absent in TCRdb and was assigned here via DNA matching to germline. Germline V gives CDR1 GEAIGNYY, CDR2 EKD. The CDR3 is 11 residues long. Written as DNA, the CDR3 is TGTTCTGCCGATGGGGGGGGTAAACTCATCTTT. Its translation: CSADGGGKLIF.

This clone appeared a few times. A read error likely explains why the TCRdb protein, taken from a much larger clone, differs from this DNA's translation at residue 16; the protein shown is translated from the DNA. J gene calling gave no result, while the V gene is TRDV1; TRDD3 is taken as the D call from the table, unchecked against the DNA. The CDR3 runs 18 residues. In germline, CDR1 is TSWWSYY, CDR2 QGS. The DNA for the CDR3 is TGTGCTCTTGGGGACCCAGTTTGGGATACGCACAACACCGATAAACCCATCTTT. Its translation: CALGDPVWDTHNTDKPIF.

A remark on this clone: Since a much larger clone is just one base distant, this may be a read error. Other DNA sequences in this specimen translate into the identical CDR3. The genes are TRDV2 and TRDJ1; TRDD3 matches 9 bases. Here the J gene was assigned by germline matching of the DNA, as TCRdb has none. The germline gives CDR1 GEAIGNYY, CDR2 EKD. The CDR3 contains 19 residues. The CDR3 region is CACDSVRTGGVPYTDKLIF. In DNA form, the CDR3 reads TGCGCCTGTGACTCGGTCCGAACTGGGGGAGTTCCGTACACCGATAAACTCATCTTT.

Concerning this clone itself: This probably arose from a read error, given a far larger clone one base away. Other DNA sequences of this sample code for an identical CDR3. The CDR3 DNA is TGTGCCCTTGGGGAACTAGTCGTTCCTTCGCTGGGGGATTCGGATAAACTCATCTTT. Amino acids: CALGELVVPSLGDSDKLIF. The chain employs TRDV1 and TRDJ1, with TRDD3 matching over 9 bases. The V gene's germline CDR1 is TSWWSYY and CDR2 QGS. This CDR3 region has 19 residues.

As concerns this clone: The translation of this DNA and the TCRdb protein of a much larger clone differ at residue 15, probably owing to a read error; the protein shown here is translated from the DNA. The chain combines TRDV2 with TRDJ3; no definite D call. The J gene comes from matching the DNA to germline here; TCRdb lacks it. There are 18 residues in the CDR3. Germline loops: CDR1 GEAIGNYY, CDR2 EKD. DNA of the CDR3: TGTGCCTGTGACACCGTCACGCCAGGGGCCAGGGACACCCGACGGATGTTTTTC. This sequence encodes CACDTVTPGARDTRRMFF.

This clone was found a few times. TCRdb has a much larger clone's protein, which differs at residue 10 from the translation of this DNA, likely because of a read error; what is shown is the protein translated from the DNA. This rearrangement joins TRDV2 to TRDJ1; TRDD3 aligns across 9 bases. TCRdb does not report a J gene; here it was assigned by matching the DNA to germline references. The CDR3 totals 21 residues. V lost 3 bases to trimming and J lost 0 bases; unmatched junction nucleotides: 22. In germline, CDR1 is GEAIGNYY, CDR2 EKD. The CDR3 loop is CACDPIPRTDQGIRYTDKLIF. CDR3 sequence (DNA): TGTGCCTGTGACCCGATCCCCCGTACTGATCAGGGGATACGGTACACCGATAAACTCATCTTT.

This clone was seen a handful of times. The amino acid sequence in TCRdb belongs to a much larger clone and departs from this DNA's translation at residue 12, likely a sequencing read error; the sequence shown is translated from the DNA. The gene calls are TRDV2 and TRDJ1; 11 nucleotides align to TRDD3. The CDR3 totals 19 residues. The germline gives CDR1 GEAIGNYY, CDR2 EKD. V was clipped by 0 bases and J by 1 base; unmatched bases: 12. The CDR3 DNA sequence: TGTGCCTGTGACACCGTATCTTGGGGGATACGAAGTCGCACCGATAAACTCATCTTT. Encoded protein: CACDTVSWGIRSRTDKLIF.

Of note for this clone: TCRdb assigns this DNA the protein of a much larger clone, which departs from its translation at residue 16; this likely reflects a read error, and the protein shown comes from translating the DNA. V gene TRDV1 combines with J gene TRDJ1; 11 bases map to TRDD3. CDR1 TSWWSYY and CDR2 QGS come from the germline V gene. The CDR3 consists of 17 residues. CDR3 amino acids: CALGELRAYWGINKLTF. The CDR3 DNA reads TGTGCTCTTGGGGAACTTAGAGCTTACTGGGGGATAAATAAACTCACCTTT.

Remarks on this clone: A far larger clone is one nucleotide away, so this likely arose from a read error. Other DNA sequences in this sample translate to the same CDR3. The chain combines TRDV1 with TRDJ1; 7 bases line up with TRDD3. No J gene was available from TCRdb, and it was assigned here by a germline match of the DNA. The CDR3 runs 19 residues. Germline V CDR1 and CDR2: TSWWSYY, QGS. Here the CDR3 reads CALGEPSGGSPPHTDKLIF. The CDR3 bases are TGTGCTCTTGGAGAACCCTCCGGGGGATCCCCTCCACACACCGATAAACTCATCTTT.

This clone has just a few counts. TCRdb lists the protein of a much larger clone for this DNA, which differs at residue 8, so this is likely a read error; the protein given here is translated from the DNA itself. V and J are TRDV1 and TRDJ1, with D hard to call. TCRdb gives no J gene; it was assigned here by matching the DNA to germline. The germline V and J ends were trimmed by 5 bases and 5 bases, with 18 bases remaining between them. The CDR3 totals 15 residues. Germline lookup yields CDR1 TSWWSYY and CDR2 QGS. The CDR3 loop reads CALGTNGTRGDKLIF. In DNA form, the CDR3 reads TGTGCTCTTGGGACTAACGGGACACGGGGTGATAAACTCATCTTT.

As regards this clone: TCRdb attributes to this sequence the protein of a much larger clone, which differs from the DNA translation at residue 10; a read error is likely, and the protein displayed is translated from the DNA. The chain recombines TRDV3 with TRDJ1; TRDD2 aligns across 8 bases. This CDR3 contains 14 residues. V lost 3 bases, J lost 5 bases, and 11 bases stayed unmatched. Germline CDR1 TVYSNPD, CDR2 GDNSRS (reference sequence). Here the CDR3 reads CALAFLRGEDKLIF. CDR3 bases: TGTGCCTTAGCCTTCCTAAGGGGGGAGGATAAACTCATCTTT.